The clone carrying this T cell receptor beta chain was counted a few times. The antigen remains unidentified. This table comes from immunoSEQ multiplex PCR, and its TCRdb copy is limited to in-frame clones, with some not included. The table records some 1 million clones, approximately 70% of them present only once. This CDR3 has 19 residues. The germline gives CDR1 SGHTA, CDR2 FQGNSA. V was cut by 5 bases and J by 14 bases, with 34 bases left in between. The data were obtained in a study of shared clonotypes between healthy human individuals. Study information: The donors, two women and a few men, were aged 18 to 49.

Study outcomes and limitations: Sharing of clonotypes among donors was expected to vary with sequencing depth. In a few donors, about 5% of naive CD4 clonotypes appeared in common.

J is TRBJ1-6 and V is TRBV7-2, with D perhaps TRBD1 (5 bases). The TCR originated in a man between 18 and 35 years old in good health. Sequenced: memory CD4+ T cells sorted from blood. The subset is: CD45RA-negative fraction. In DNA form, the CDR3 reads TGTGCCAGCAGCCCTGGGGTCCTAGGGGTAAAGACTACCTGGGCGTCCCTCCACTTT. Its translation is CASSPGVLGVKTTWASLHF.